Given below is one T cell receptor (beta chain) in context. This clonotype was recorded a few times. This receptor's antigen is unknown. Qualities for individual bases were not recorded, and no much larger clone is one base off. The sample is drawn from a study of T cells after yellow fever vaccination (dated by TCRdb to the late 2010s). In the study overall: The SMART-Seq v4 Ultra Low Input RNA kit was used to prepare libraries from fractions with low cell numbers. Blood was drawn at multiple timepoints before and after primary and secondary immunization, with bulk PBMC replicates and cell subsets isolated. Two healthy male donors, one aged 18 to 29 and one aged 30 to 40 years, made up the cohort. To track T-cell clones before and after primary and booster YFV17D yellow fever vaccination, bulk TCR alpha and beta repertoires were sequenced longitudinally. General study outcomes and caveats: A small fraction of clonotypes showed up in both the CD4 and CD8 compartments, probably as a result of convergent recombination. The secondary T-cell response was found to be weaker but faster than the primary response, with a peak reached on day 5 rather than on day 15. Only a couple of donors were included in the study, so the extent to which the findings can be generalized is limited. FACS-sorted repertoires could contain abundant contaminating clonotypes from the bulk population, so computational filtering was required. After the booster, most clones that had expanded after primary vaccination were detected again (about 95% of CD4 and under 90% of CD8), suggesting broad maintenance of memory.

Synthesis of TCR cDNA relied on 5'RACE template switching, a step that introduced a universal primer site along with unique molecular identifiers. Priming for cDNA synthesis came from both the TCR alpha and TCR beta constant segments. Libraries were amplified in two PCR steps, with sample barcodes and sequencing adapters added in the second step. Libraries were sequenced on Illumina HiSeq 2500 (2x100 bp) or NovaSeq (2x150 bp). On the authors' methods: Reads were demultiplexed and collapsed into UMI consensus sequences with MIGEC, and V(D)J alignment was performed with MiXCR. Using edgeR on replicate PBMC samples, clonotypes were called vaccine-responding if FDR was below 0.01 and the log2 fold change was above 5 up to day 15. Bulk clonotypes were assigned CD4 or CD8 identity according to which sequenced CD4 or CD8 repertoire held them at higher abundance. TCRdb cleaned the public reads at Q25 with fastp, built clones with MiXCR and kept in-frame beta chains. Entries are consolidated by CDR3 protein sequence, retaining the most common genes and DNA. V and J calls and clone size were set by TCRdb, not the authors. This sample has 200,000 to 250,000 distinct CDR3 sequences in its table, and 6.9% of those were observed once. The ten largest clones represent about 0.85% of the sample.

Interpreted using the paper, the treatment or condition label stands for: live attenuated yellow fever vaccine strain. A standard Ficoll-Paque protocol was used to isolate PBMCs from peripheral blood. Dynabeads CD4 and CD8 positive selection kits were used to isolate CD4 and CD8 T-cell fractions. TriZol was used to extract RNA from bulk PBMCs, from CD4 and CD8 fractions, and from dextramer-positive and dextramer-negative fractions. The receptor comes from a man between 25 and 39 years old who received the YFV17D yellow fever vaccine. The sample in question was CD4+ T cells sorted from PBMCs, obtained 15 days after the yellow fever booster vaccination.

CDR3 loop: CATEGQNQPQHF. In nucleotide form, the sequence is TGTGCCACCGAGGGACAGAATCAGCCCCAGCATTTT. The V and J segments used are TRBV24-1 and TRBJ1-5; TRBD1 lines up with 7 middle nucleotides. Counted from cysteine to phenylalanine, this CDR3 has 12 amino acids. Only the CDR3 DNA is retained, 36 bases long and in frame from the first base. For this chain, trimming is 9 bases at the V end and 4 bases at the J end, and the number of junction bases without a gene match is 2. Via the germline V gene, CDR1 is KGHDR and CDR2 SFDVKD.